The present T cell receptor (beta chain) was sequenced within a study of cytomegalovirus exposure and HLA in healthy donors. This clone was recorded a few times. The study ran its PCR with 60 Vbeta and 13 Jbeta primers. The repertoire was sequenced with immunoSEQ multiplex PCR; TCRdb's copy has only in-frame clones and lacks some. The sample consists of about 150,000 clones, approximately 80% of them appearing once. The CDR3 extends over 13 amino acids. V was clipped by 8 bases and J by 6 bases, with 16 bases between them. The germline gives CDR1 MNHEY, CDR2 SMNVEV (reference sequence). Sequencing was carried out using PBMCs. The TCR sequence derives from a boy between 2 and 10 years old in good health and CMV-seronegative. The chain joins TRBV27 to TRBJ1-1, with D perhaps matching TRBD1 (5 bases). CDR3 DNA: TGTGCCAGCCACGGACGGGGGAGGGCTGAAGCTTTCTTT. Its translation is CASHGRGRAEAFF.